The 27 T cell receptor beta chains below were found in one sample sequenced in a study of T cell responses to AZD1222 COVID-19 vaccine (dated by TCRdb to the early 2020s). Libraries were made using the immunoSEQ multiplex PCR assay. In its TCRdb copy, this immuneACCESS table keeps in-frame sequences only and misses some clones. Where compared with another copy, unresolved V genes explain less than half of these, and the others have no known cause. Here the sample has more than 95,000 clones; around nine tenths occur a single time. The ten most abundant clones make up 15% to 20% of the sample. This specimen's time point label, interpreted: baseline before first vaccination. The starting material was peripheral blood, obtained on day 0 of AZD1222 vaccination. These receptors were taken from an adult in good health.

The V gene is TRBV9, the J gene TRBJ1-2; the D is unclear. V was clipped by 3 bases and J by 4 bases, with 7 bases between them. Germline V gene data show CDR1 as SGDLS and CDR2 as YYNGEE. The CDR3 has 12 residues. The CDR3 here is CASSATLYGYTF. Here the CDR3 DNA reads TGTGCCAGCAGCGCAACACTCTATGGCTACACCTTC. The complete variable domain, with remaining parts taken from reference TRBV9 and TRBJ1-2, reads DSGVTQTPKHLITATGQRVTLRCSPRSGDLSVYWYQQSLDQGLQFLIQYYNGEERAKGNILERFSAQQFPDLHSELNLSSLELGDSALYFCASSATLYGYTFGSGTRLTVV.

CDR3 sequence (DNA): TGTGCCAGCAGCGTATTGGGAGTGGTGGACCAAGAGACCCAGTACTTC. Encoded protein: CASSVLGVVDQETQYF. The gene calls are TRBV9 and TRBJ2-5, with D possibly being TRBD2 (5 bases). Trimming took off 1 base at V and 0 bases at J, with 13 bases between the two ends. Germline lookup yields CDR1 SGDLS and CDR2 YYNGEE. This CDR3 comprises 16 residues.

The rearrangement uses TRBV4-2 and TRBJ2-1; 9 bases agree with TRBD2. CDR3 length: 16 amino acids. Germline V CDR1 and CDR2: LGHNA, YNFKEQ. V shed 5 bases and J 2 bases; nucleotides not matched to a gene: 7. This chain's CDR3 is CASSSLTSGTYNEQFF. For the CDR3, the DNA is TGTGCCAGCAGCTCCCTGACTAGCGGTACCTACAATGAGCAGTTCTTC.

V usage is TRBV5-1 and J usage is TRBJ1-2; TRBD1 aligns across 10 bases. The CDR3 is 16 residues long. V shed 0 bases, J shed 4 bases, and the junction held 6 bases outside the gene matches. Germline CDR1 is SGHRS and CDR2 is YFSETQ. The CDR3 region is CASSLGQGAPPYGYTF. CDR3 coding DNA: TGCGCCAGCAGCTTGGGACAGGGGGCGCCCCCCTATGGCTACACCTTC.

The chain recombines TRBV6-5 with TRBJ1-2, with D maybe TRBD1 (6 bases). Per the germline V gene, CDR1 is MNHEY and CDR2 is SVGAGI. Trimming removed 5 bases from V and 7 bases from J, with 11 bases in between. This CDR3 is built from 12 residues. The CDR3 bases are TGTGCCAGCAGTCCAGGGGAGAGTGGCTACACCTTC. Its protein is CASSPGESGYTF.

This clone was observed once. Because it lacks the conserved phenylalanine or tryptophan at the end, this CDR3 is likely a read error. The CDR3 bases are TGTGCCAGCAGTCCACAGGGGGCTAGTGGGACCCTCCACCTT. Translated: CASSPQGASGTLHL. The chain is built from TRBV27 and TRBJ1-6; 9 bases align to TRBD1. J was trimmed by 14 bases and V by 5 bases; bases with no gene match: 10. Germline V gives CDR1 MNHEY, CDR2 SMNVEV (reference sequence). The CDR3 extends over 14 amino acids.

CDR3: CASSLARGRQPQHF. The CDR3 coding sequence is TGTGCCAGCTCCCTGGCCAGGGGTCGTCAGCCCCAGCATTTT. The rearrangement uses TRBV27 and TRBJ1-5, with D possibly TRBD1 on 6 matching bases. CDR1 is MNHEY, CDR2 SMNVEV, per germline (reference sequence). This CDR3 contains 14 residues. Deletions cut 8 bases from V and 6 bases from J, with 17 bases between.

The rearrangement uses TRBV7-9 and TRBJ1-2; no reliable D call. Deletions cut 1 base from V and 6 bases from J, with 9 bases between. The CDR3 consists of 13 residues. Germline values: CDR1 SEHNR, CDR2 FQNEAQ (reference sequence). CDR3: CASSLGREDGYTF. As DNA, the CDR3 is TGTGCCAGCAGCTTAGGACGGGAAGATGGCTACACCTTC.

The chain uses TRBV9 and TRBJ2-2, with D perhaps matching TRBD1 (6 bases). The V end was cut by 3 bases, the J end by 0 bases, with 9 bases between. This CDR3 spans 15 amino acids. Germline-derived CDR1 and CDR2 are SGDLS and YYNGEE. CDR3 sequence (DNA): TGTGCCAGCAGCGCCGGGACACCGAACACCGGGGAGCTGTTTTTT. Amino acids: CASSAGTPNTGELFF. Drawing the rest from reference TRBV9 and TRBJ2-2, the complete variable domain is DSGVTQTPKHLITATGQRVTLRCSPRSGDLSVYWYQQSLDQGLQFLIQYYNGEERAKGNILERFSAQQFPDLHSELNLSSLELGDSALYFCASSAGTPNTGELFFGEGSRLTVL.

V is TRBV12-3 or TRBV12-4 and J is TRBJ2-7; 8 nucleotides match TRBD2. The CDR3 is made up of 13 amino acids. CDR3 region: CASRGGSSYEQYF. CDR3 DNA sequence: TGTGCTTCACGGGGGGGCAGCTCCTACGAGCAGTACTTC.

CDR3 DNA: TGTGCCAGCAGTTTAGGACAGGGTCCCCAACGTGGGGCTGAAGCTTTCTTT. Protein product: CASSLGQGPQRGAEAFF. This chain connects TRBV28 to TRBJ1-1, with TRBD1 matching over 8 bases. V lost 2 bases and J lost 6; bases outside the gene matches: 14. The V gene's germline CDR1 is MDHEN and CDR2 SYDVKM. This CDR3 has 17 amino acids.

This clone was recorded once. The CDR3 DNA reads as TGCAGTGCTAGTTTGACAGGGGACCAGCCCCAGCATTTT. Amino acids: CSASLTGDQPQHF. The chain combines TRBV20-1 with TRBJ1-5; 8 nucleotides match TRBD1. The CDR3 is 13 amino acids. Germline CDR1 and CDR2: DFQATT and SNEGSKA (reference sequence). J lost 7 bases, V lost 3 bases, and 5 bases had no gene match.

The CDR3, as DNA: TGTGCCAGCAGCTTGGAGGGGGGGTTCCAGGGATCCTTCTATGGCTACACCTTC. It codes for CASSLEGGFQGSFYGYTF. This chain joins TRBV5-8 and TRBJ1-2; a possible D gene is TRBD1 (6 bases). The germline V and J ends were trimmed by 0 bases and 4 bases, with 22 bases remaining between them. In germline, CDR1 is SGHTS, CDR2 YDEGEE. This CDR3 spans 18 amino acids.

V is TRBV6-5 and J is TRBJ2-5; D call uncertain. Germline values: CDR1 MNHEY, CDR2 SVGAGI. The CDR3 length is 13 residues. The ends were cut back, 8 bases at V and 4 bases at J, with 14 bases in the middle. CDR3 nucleotide sequence: TGTGCCAGCCTACTTGAGGTGAGAGAGACCCAGTACTTC. Protein sequence: CASLLEVRETQYF.

The gene calls are TRBV25-1 and TRBJ1-1; TRBD1 aligns across 8 bases. In germline, CDR1 is MGHDK, CDR2 SYGVNS. J lost 5 bases, V lost 7 bases, and 3 bases had no gene match. The CDR3 loop spans 12 amino acids. In nucleotides, the CDR3 is TGTGCCAGCATAGACAGGGGTACTGAAGCTTTCTTT. Its protein is CASIDRGTEAFF.

This clone appeared once. V is TRBV7-3 and J is TRBJ2-3; 12 bases map to TRBD1. This CDR3 contains 17 residues. V dropped 6 bases and J dropped 3; count of bases not matched to a gene: 10. Germline V gene data show CDR1 as SGHTA and CDR2 as FQGTGA. CDR3 sequence: CASRQAGQGAATDTQYF. The CDR3 nucleotides are TGTGCCAGCAGGCAAGCGGGACAGGGGGCGGCGACAGATACGCAGTATTTT. Full variable domain (missing parts from reference TRBV7-3 and TRBJ2-3): GAGVSQTPSNKVTEKGKYVELRCDPISGHTALYWYRQSLGQGPEFLIYFQGTGAADDSGLPNDRFFAVRPEGSVSTLKIQRTERGDSAVYLCASRQAGQGAATDTQYFGPGTRLTVL.

The chain is built from TRBV15 and TRBJ1-5; D uncertain. Germline CDR1 and CDR2: LNHNV and YYDKDF (reference sequence). The CDR3 totals 12 residues. V gave up 2 bases and J gave up 4 bases, with 3 bases separating them. CDR3 sequence (DNA): TGTGCCACCAGCAGAAGAAATCAGCCCCAGCATTTT. Translation gives CATSRRNQPQHF.

This chain links TRBV7-8 with TRBJ1-3, with 7 bases fitting TRBD1. V lost 1 base to trimming and J lost 0 bases; unmatched junction nucleotides: 6. Germline values: CDR1 SGHVS, CDR2 FQNEAQ. The CDR3 consists of 17 residues. DNA of the CDR3: TGTGCCAGCAGCTTAGAGCCCAGGGGGACCTCTGGAAACACCATATATTTT. Residues: CASSLEPRGTSGNTIYF.

The chain uses TRBV5-6 and TRBJ1-3; D remains unclear. Germline values: CDR1 SGHDT, CDR2 YYEEEE. V shed 0 bases and J shed 0 bases, with 7 bases lying between them. The CDR3 loop spans 15 amino acids. The CDR3 DNA follows: TGTGCCAGCAGCTTGGGAGTGTCCTCTGGAAACACCATATATTTT. Translated, it gives CASSLGVSSGNTIYF.

This chain uses TRBV10-1 with TRBJ1-1; a weak D match, TRBD1 (5 bases). This CDR3 has 13 amino acids. The V and J ends lost 0 bases and 10 bases respectively, with 12 bases between them. The germline V gene encodes CDR1 WNHNN and CDR2 SYGVQD (reference sequence). CDR3 protein: CASSESGGRAAFF. The CDR3 DNA is TGCGCCAGCAGTGAGTCTGGGGGAAGGGCAGCTTTCTTT.

This rearrangement joins TRBV5-1 to TRBJ2-1; D gene uncertain. This CDR3 is built from 15 residues. Trimming took off 0 bases at V and 2 bases at J, with 9 bases between the two ends. Germline V gene data show CDR1 as SGHRS and CDR2 as YFSETQ. The CDR3 loop reads CASSLGWVAYNEQFF. In DNA, the CDR3 is TGCGCCAGCAGCTTGGGTTGGGTGGCCTACAATGAGCAGTTCTTC.

The gene calls are TRBV11-2 and TRBJ2-2, with a tentative D call TRBD1 (5 bases). V dropped 5 bases and J dropped 7 bases, with 14 bases sitting between them. The CDR3 sequence is 14 residues long. The V gene's germline CDR1 is SGHAT and CDR2 FQNNGV. CDR3 region: CASSHRSRDGELFF. DNA of the CDR3: TGTGCCAGCAGCCACAGAAGCAGGGACGGGGAGCTGTTTTTT.

V is TRBV12-3 or TRBV12-4 and J is TRBJ2-1, with D perhaps being TRBD1 or TRBD2 (6 bases each). The length of the CDR3 is 12 residues. V lost 3 bases to trimming and J lost 8 bases, with 8 bases between them. DNA for the CDR3: TGTGCCAGCAGTTTCGGGGGCTATGAGCAGTTCTTC. This gives the protein CASSFGGYEQFF.

This sequence joins TRBV5-6 and TRBJ1-4; D not certain. Germline V CDR1 and CDR2: SGHDT, YYEEEE. V gave up 0 bases and J gave up 7 bases, with 7 bases separating them. The CDR3 is made up of 13 amino acids. In DNA, the CDR3 is TGTGCCAGCAGCTTGGTCTTGGGTGAAAAACTGTTTTTT. Its protein is CASSLVLGEKLFF.

The chain carries TRBV9 and TRBJ1-5; D not resolved. The CDR3 is 14 residues long. Germline V CDR1 and CDR2: SGDLS, YYNGEE. V was shortened by 3 bases and J by 8 bases, with 15 bases between the two germline ends. CDR3 nucleotides: TGTGCCAGCAGCGCTGGGTCAGGACGAGAGCCCCAGCATTTT. Translation: CASSAGSGREPQHF.

This clone has a single count. The rearrangement joins TRBV14 to TRBJ1-2; TRBD1 is a possible D gene (5 bases). The CDR3 extends over 14 amino acids. The germline V and J ends were trimmed by 4 bases and 2 bases, with 11 bases remaining between them. Germline V CDR1 and CDR2: SGHDN, FVKESK. CDR3 coding DNA: TGTGCCAGCAGCCGCCACGACAGAAACTATGGCTACACCTTC. Its protein is CASSRHDRNYGYTF.

This clone was counted a single time. The genes are TRBV15 and TRBJ1-4, with TRBD1 matching over 10 bases. Trimming took 3 bases from V and 4 from J; bases not matched to a gene: 8. Germline V gives CDR1 LNHNV, CDR2 YYDKDF (reference sequence). There are 17 residues in the CDR3. The CDR3 DNA sequence: TGTGCCACCAGCAGCTCCCGGGACAGGGGAGGTAATGAAAAACTGTTTTTT. It encodes CATSSSRDRGGNEKLFF.